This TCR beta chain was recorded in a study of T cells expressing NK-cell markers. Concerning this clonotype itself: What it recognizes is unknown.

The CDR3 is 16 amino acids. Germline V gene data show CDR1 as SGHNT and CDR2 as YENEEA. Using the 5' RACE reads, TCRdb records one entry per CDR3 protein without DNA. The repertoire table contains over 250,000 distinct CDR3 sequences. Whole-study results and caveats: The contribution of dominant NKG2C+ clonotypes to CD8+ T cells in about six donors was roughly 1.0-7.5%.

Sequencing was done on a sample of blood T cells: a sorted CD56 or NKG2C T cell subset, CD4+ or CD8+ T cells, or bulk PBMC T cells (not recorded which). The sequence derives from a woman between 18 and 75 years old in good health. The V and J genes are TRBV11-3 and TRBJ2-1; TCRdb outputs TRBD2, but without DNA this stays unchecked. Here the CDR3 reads CASSSRLAVSYNEQFF.